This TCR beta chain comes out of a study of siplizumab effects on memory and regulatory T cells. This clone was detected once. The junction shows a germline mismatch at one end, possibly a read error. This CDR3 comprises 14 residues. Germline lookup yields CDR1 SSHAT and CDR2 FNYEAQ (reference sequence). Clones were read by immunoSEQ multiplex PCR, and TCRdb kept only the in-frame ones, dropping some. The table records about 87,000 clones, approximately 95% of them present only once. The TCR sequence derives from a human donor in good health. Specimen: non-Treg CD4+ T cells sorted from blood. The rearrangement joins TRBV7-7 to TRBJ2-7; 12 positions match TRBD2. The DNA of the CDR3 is TGTGCTAGCAGCACCGGGACTAGCGGGTCCGAGCAGTACTTC. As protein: CASSTGTSGSEQYF. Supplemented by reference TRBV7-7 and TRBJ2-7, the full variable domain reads GAGVSQSPRYKVTKRGQDVTLRCDPISSHATLYWYQQALGQGPEFLTYFNYEAQPDKSGLPSDRFSAERPEGSISTLTIQRTEQRDSAMYRCASSTGTSGSEQYFGPGTRLTVT.